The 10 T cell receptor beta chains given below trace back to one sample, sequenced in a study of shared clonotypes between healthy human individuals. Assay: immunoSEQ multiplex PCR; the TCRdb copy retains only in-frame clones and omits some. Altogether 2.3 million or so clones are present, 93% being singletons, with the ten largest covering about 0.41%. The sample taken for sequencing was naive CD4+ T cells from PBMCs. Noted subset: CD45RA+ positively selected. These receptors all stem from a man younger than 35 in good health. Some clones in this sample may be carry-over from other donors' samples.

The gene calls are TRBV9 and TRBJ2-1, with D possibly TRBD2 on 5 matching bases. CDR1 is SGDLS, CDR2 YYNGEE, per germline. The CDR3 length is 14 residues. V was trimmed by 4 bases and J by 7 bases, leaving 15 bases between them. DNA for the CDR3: TGTGCCAGCAGCACGTTCCTCCGAGGGAATGAGCAGTTCTTC. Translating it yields CASSTFLRGNEQFF. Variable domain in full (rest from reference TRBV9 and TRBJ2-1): DSGVTQTPKHLITATGQRVTLRCSPRSGDLSVYWYQQSLDQGLQFLIQYYNGEERAKGNILERFSAQQFPDLHSELNLSSLELGDSALYFCASSTFLRGNEQFFGPGTRLTVL.

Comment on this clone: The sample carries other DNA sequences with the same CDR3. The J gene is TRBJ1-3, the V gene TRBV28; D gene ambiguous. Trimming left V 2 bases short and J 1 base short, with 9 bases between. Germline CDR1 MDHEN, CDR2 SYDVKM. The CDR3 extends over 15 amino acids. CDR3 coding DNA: TGTGCCAGCAGTTTAAATCCGGGGTCTGGAAACACCATATATTTT. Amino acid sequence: CASSLNPGSGNTIYF.

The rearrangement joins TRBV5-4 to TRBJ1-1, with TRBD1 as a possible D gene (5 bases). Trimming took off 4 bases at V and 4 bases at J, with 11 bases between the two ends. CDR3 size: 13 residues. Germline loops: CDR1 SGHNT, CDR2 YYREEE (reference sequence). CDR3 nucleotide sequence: TGTGCCAGCAGCGGGGGAGGATTCACTGAAGCTTTCTTT. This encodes CASSGGGFTEAFF.

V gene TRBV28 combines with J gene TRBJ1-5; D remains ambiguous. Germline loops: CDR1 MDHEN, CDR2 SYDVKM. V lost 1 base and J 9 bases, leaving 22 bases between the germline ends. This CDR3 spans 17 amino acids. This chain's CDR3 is CASSLLGGREGDVPQHF. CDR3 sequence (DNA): TGTGCCAGCAGTTTATTGGGTGGAAGGGAAGGCGATGTGCCCCAGCATTTT.

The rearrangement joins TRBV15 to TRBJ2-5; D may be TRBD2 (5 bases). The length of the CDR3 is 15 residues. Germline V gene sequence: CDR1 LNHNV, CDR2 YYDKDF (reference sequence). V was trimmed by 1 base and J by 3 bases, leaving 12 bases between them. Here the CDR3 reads CATSRARGWEETQYF. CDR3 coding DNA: TGTGCCACCAGCAGAGCACGGGGATGGGAAGAGACCCAGTACTTC.

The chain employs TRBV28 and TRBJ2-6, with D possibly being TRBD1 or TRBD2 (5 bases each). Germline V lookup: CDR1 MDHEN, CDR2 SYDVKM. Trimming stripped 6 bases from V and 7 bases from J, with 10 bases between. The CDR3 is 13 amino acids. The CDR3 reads CASRRGVANVLTF. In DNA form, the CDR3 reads TGTGCCAGCAGGCGAGGGGTAGCCAACGTCCTGACTTTC.

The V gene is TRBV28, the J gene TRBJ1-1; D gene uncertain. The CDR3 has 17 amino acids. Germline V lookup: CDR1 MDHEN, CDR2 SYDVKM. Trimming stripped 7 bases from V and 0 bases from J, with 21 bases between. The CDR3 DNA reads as TGTGCCAGCAACCTGGGAGGAGCGAGGGCAATGAACACTGAAGCTTTCTTT. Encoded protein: CASNLGGARAMNTEAFF.

CDR3 sequence reads: CASSRGDVGVTEAFF. The CDR3 nucleotides are TGCGCCAGCAGTCGAGGGGACGTGGGGGTTACTGAAGCTTTCTTT. The rearrangement links TRBV10-2 to TRBJ1-1; D perhaps matches TRBD1 (5 bases). V lost 5 bases to trimming and J lost 5 bases, with 18 bases between them. The CDR3 is made up of 15 amino acids. Germline CDR1 and CDR2: WSHSY and SAAADI.

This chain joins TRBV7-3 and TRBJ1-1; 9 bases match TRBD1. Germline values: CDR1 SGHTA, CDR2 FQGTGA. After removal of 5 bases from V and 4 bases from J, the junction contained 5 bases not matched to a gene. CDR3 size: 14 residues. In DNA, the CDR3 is TGTGCCAGCAGCGCACAGGGGGCGGGCACTGAAGCTTTCTTT. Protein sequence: CASSAQGAGTEAFF.

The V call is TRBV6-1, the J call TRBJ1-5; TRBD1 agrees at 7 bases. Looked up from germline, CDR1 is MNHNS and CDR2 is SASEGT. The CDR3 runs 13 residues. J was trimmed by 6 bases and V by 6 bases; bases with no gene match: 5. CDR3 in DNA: TGTGCCAGCAGCTCTGAGGGGGCTCAGCCCCAGCATTTT. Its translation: CASSSEGAQPQHF.